This T cell receptor beta chain was profiled in a study of blood T cell repertoires in COVID-19. Background on the study: Sites across the United States, Italy and Spain contributed samples from acute and convalescent COVID-19. PBMCs, B-cell-depleted T cells, or T cells provided the cDNA or gDNA that made up the material.

In the study's own analysis: Amplification of reference gene primers was used by the study to estimate nucleated cell counts. Assay: immunoSEQ multiplex PCR; the TCRdb copy retains only in-frame clones and omits some. From that table come the V and J calls and clone size; the DNA was used to work out D and trimming. The table has around 60,000 clones, roughly 84% seen once; the top ten hold approximately 3.6%. The sample comprised peripheral blood. The clonotype comes from a man aged 70 or older with acute or convalescent COVID-19.

The DNA for the CDR3 is TGCGCCAGCAGCCACCTACCCCCCGTCTTCGGCTACACCTTC. Translating gives CASSHLPPVFGYTF. The V and J genes are TRBV4-1 and TRBJ1-2, with D unclear. V dropped 3 bases and J dropped 8 bases, with 16 bases sitting between them. The germline V gene encodes CDR1 MGHRA and CDR2 YSYEKL. The CDR3 has 14 amino acids.